Listed here are 20 T cell receptor beta chains from one sample, sequenced in a study of blood T cells in healthy people across ages. The second PCR ran roughly 7 to 12 cycles with a sample-barcoded 5' primer and J-beta primers. TCRdb re-derived calls from the 5' RACE reads in MiXCR, one entry per CDR3 protein. The table shows over 1,500,000 distinct CDR3 sequences, with about 50% occurring only once. The sample comprised blood. The source of these receptors is a woman between 40 and 50 years old in good health.

The chain combines TRBV4-3 with TRBJ2-7, with TRBD1 identical over 10 bases. This CDR3 comprises 15 residues. Per the germline V gene, CDR1 is LGHNA and CDR2 is YSLEER. Trimming took 4 bases from V and 4 from J; bases not matched to a gene: 7. The CDR3 protein is CASSLNRDRGYEQYF. CDR3 DNA: TGCGCCAGCAGCCTAAACCGGGACAGGGGTTACGAGCAGTACTTC.

J is TRBJ1-2 and V is TRBV9; tentatively, D is TRBD1 (5 bases). The CDR3 loop spans 17 amino acids. Germline CDR1 SGDLS, CDR2 YYNGEE. Between the trimmed V and J ends, which lost 3 bases and 1 base, there was a span of 19 bases. CDR3 sequence (DNA): TGTGCCAGCAGCGACGACCTCGGGACTGGTCTTAACTATGGCTACACCTTC. This translates into CASSDDLGTGLNYGYTF. Together with reference TRBV9 and TRBJ1-2, the CDR3 gives the full variable domain: DSGVTQTPKHLITATGQRVTLRCSPRSGDLSVYWYQQSLDQGLQFLIQYYNGEERAKGNILERFSAQQFPDLHSELNLSSLELGDSALYFCASSDDLGTGLNYGYTFGSGTRLTVV.

The rearrangement links TRBV12-5 to TRBJ1-2; tentatively, D is TRBD1 (6 bases). The ends were cut back, 1 base at V and 2 bases at J, with 14 bases in the middle. CDR3 length: 16 residues. CDR1 is LGHNT and CDR2 is FRNRAP in the germline V gene. In DNA, the CDR3 is TGTGCTAGTGGTTTGGAATATCCTACAGGGAACTATGGCTACACCTTC. It yields the protein CASGLEYPTGNYGYTF.

The chain joins TRBV6-1 to TRBJ1-1; D is uncertain. In germline, CDR1 is MNHNS, CDR2 SASEGT. Trimming cost V 5 bases and J 1 base, with 14 bases left between them. The CDR3 spans 15 residues. The CDR3 sequence is CASSFSSRSNTEAFF. The DNA for the CDR3 is TGTGCCAGCAGTTTTTCTTCTCGGTCGAACACTGAAGCTTTCTTT.

The chain combines TRBV20-1 with TRBJ2-1, with TRBD2 identical over 9 bases. Looked up from germline, CDR1 is DFQATT and CDR2 is SNEGSKA (reference sequence). CDR3 length: 15 residues. Trimming cost V 5 bases and J 4 bases; bases outside gene matches: 9. CDR3 protein: CSAGGVAGVYNEQFF. CDR3 sequence (DNA): TGCAGTGCTGGGGGGGTAGCGGGGGTTTACAATGAGCAGTTCTTC.

The chain joins TRBV7-9 to TRBJ2-7, with D perhaps being TRBD1 or TRBD2 (6 bases each). This CDR3 region has 14 residues. Germline CDR1 reads SEHNR; CDR2 reads FQNEAQ (reference sequence). Trimming left V 5 bases short and J 10 bases short, with 21 bases between. The CDR3 coding sequence is TGTGCCAGCAGCCCCTCAAGGGGGGCAGATATCCAGTACTTC. Its protein is CASSPSRGADIQYF.

This chain links TRBV5-1 with TRBJ2-7, with D perhaps TRBD1 (5 bases). CDR3 length: 16 residues. The germline CDR1 and CDR2 sequences are SGHRS and YFSETQ. Trimming pared 0 bases from V and 2 bases from J, leaving 15 bases between. CDR3 sequence reads: CASSLEVGVGTYEQYF. For the CDR3, the DNA is TGCGCCAGCAGCTTGGAAGTAGGGGTAGGGACCTACGAGCAGTACTTC.

This clonotype was detected once. The junction differs from germline at one of its ends, possibly a read error. This chain uses TRBV7-2 with TRBJ1-1; D gene uncertain. The CDR3 contains 11 residues. In germline, CDR1 is SGHTA, CDR2 FQGNSA. The chain's CDR3 is CVSSLGPEAFF. The CDR3 nucleotides read TGTGTCAGCAGCTTAGGTCCCGAAGCTTTCTTT.

This clonotype was seen only once. The junction shows a germline mismatch at one end, possibly a read error. The chain recombines TRBV27 with TRBJ2-2, with D possibly being TRBD2 (6 bases). CDR1 is MNHEY, CDR2 SMNVEV, per germline (reference sequence). The CDR3 has 16 amino acids. The CDR3 DNA reads TGTGCCAGTAGTTTAATGAATGGGGGGAAGGCCGGGGAGCTGTTTTTT. It yields the protein CASSLMNGGKAGELFF.

The rearrangement uses TRBV28 and TRBJ2-3; TRBD1 agrees at 8 bases. J lost 6 bases, V lost 6 bases, and 8 bases had no gene match. Looked up from germline, CDR1 is MDHEN and CDR2 is SYDVKM. The CDR3 loop spans 14 amino acids. The CDR3 DNA is TGTGCCAGCAGGGAGACAGGGGTTGTGGATACGCAGTATTTT. It encodes CASRETGVVDTQYF.

V and J are TRBV28 and TRBJ2-5; TRBD2 matches at 7 bases. The DNA end is a closer match to TRBJ2-7, so the J assignment may be wrong. The CDR3 consists of 13 residues. Germline CDR1 and CDR2: MDHEN and SYDVKM. The CDR3 nucleotides read TGTGCCAGCACCGGGGGAGGGAACGACGAGCAGTACTTC. It encodes CASTGGGNDEQYF.

The chain couples TRBV14 to TRBJ1-6, with TRBD1 matching 8 bases. V lost 4 bases to trimming and J lost 5 bases; unmatched junction nucleotides: 4. This CDR3 is built from 15 residues. CDR1 and CDR2 from the germline V gene are SGHDN and FVKESK. CDR3 amino acids: CASSLLTGDNSPLHF. CDR3 sequence (DNA): TGTGCCAGCAGCCTGCTGACAGGGGATAATTCACCCCTCCACTTT.

The rearrangement uses TRBV29-1 and TRBJ2-5; weak D call: TRBD1 (5 bases). V gave up 7 bases and J gave up 2 bases, with 11 bases separating them. Germline CDR1 SQVTM, CDR2 ANQGSEA. There are 12 residues in the CDR3. The CDR3 nucleotides are TGCAGCGCGAACCGACAGCAAGAGACCCAGTACTTC. Encoded protein: CSANRQQETQYF.

The chain employs TRBV20-1 and TRBJ1-2, with 8 positions matching TRBD1. V was pared by 5 bases and J by 5 bases, with 10 bases of the junction left unmatched. The V gene's germline CDR1 is DFQATT and CDR2 SNEGSKA (reference sequence). This CDR3 has 14 residues. The chain's CDR3 is CSALGQENLYGYTF. CDR3 in DNA: TGCAGTGCTCTGGGACAGGAGAATCTTTATGGCTACACCTTC.

To note about this clonotype: A read error may account for a junction end that differs from germline. The chain is built from TRBV6-2 or TRBV6-3 and TRBJ2-5; TRBD2 aligns across 9 bases. This CDR3 spans 16 amino acids. Germline CDR1 reads MNHEY; CDR2 reads SVGEGT. CDR3 nucleotide sequence: TGTGCCGGCAGTGATATTAGCGGGGGTTTCCAAGAGACCCAGTACTTC. Encoded protein: CAGSDISGGFQETQYF.

The chain links TRBV5-4 to TRBJ2-7, with 10 bases matching TRBD1. Losses at the gene ends were 6 bases for V and 4 bases for J; bases not matched to a gene: 4. CDR3 length equals 13 residues. Germline V CDR1 and CDR2: SGHNT, YYREEE (reference sequence). The CDR3 DNA is TGTGCCAGCAAGACAGGGGGCGCATACGAGCAGTACTTC. It translates to CASKTGGAYEQYF.

The chain employs TRBV2 and TRBJ2-5; TRBD2 is a possible D gene (5 bases). CDR1 and CDR2 from the germline V gene are SNHLY and FYNNEI. The CDR3 is made up of 12 amino acids. V was clipped by 9 bases and J by 5 bases, with 13 bases between them. The CDR3 is CARADVGETQYF. The CDR3 region has the DNA TGTGCCAGAGCGGACGTAGGGGAGACCCAGTACTTC.

There are a few counts of this clonotype. The V call is TRBV12-3 or TRBV12-4, the J call TRBJ2-1; possibly TRBD2 for D (6 bases). The CDR3 length is 13 residues. Trimming pared 6 bases from V and 4 bases from J, leaving 10 bases between. CDR3 loop: CASRAGLYNEQFF. CDR3 DNA: TGTGCCAGCAGAGCGGGTTTGTACAATGAGCAGTTCTTC.

This clonotype was picked up a small number of times. This rearrangement joins TRBV28 to TRBJ2-3, with 9 nucleotides matching TRBD1. This CDR3 has 17 amino acids. Germline V gives CDR1 MDHEN, CDR2 SYDVKM. V shed 8 bases and J 0 bases; nucleotides not matched to a gene: 12. The CDR3 reads CASPPAGGQGSTDTQYF. The CDR3 DNA follows: TGTGCCAGCCCCCCGGCCGGGGGACAGGGTAGCACAGATACGCAGTATTTT.

The J gene is TRBJ2-5, the V gene TRBV18, with D possibly being TRBD1 (7 bases). With 1 base removed from V and 4 bases from J, the gap between germline ends came to 16 bases. Germline CDR1 is KGHSH and CDR2 is LQKENI. This CDR3 has 16 residues. The CDR3: CASSPQLGGGGETQYF. In DNA form, the CDR3 reads TGTGCCAGCTCACCACAGCTTGGAGGGGGCGGAGAGACCCAGTACTTC.